This section outlines one T cell receptor (beta chain) sequence together with its context. The record originates from a study of blood T cells in healthy people across ages. The use of a sample-barcoded 5' primer and a J-beta primer mix characterized a second PCR of about 7 to 12 cycles. MiXCR was run by TCRdb on the 5' RACE reads, yielding one entry per CDR3 protein. The sample holds hundreds of thousands of distinct CDR3 sequences; around 24% are singletons and the top ten take over 2.5%. This CDR3 spans 15 amino acids. Trimming cost V 8 bases and J 4 bases; bases outside gene matches: 12. The V gene's germline CDR1 is MNHEY and CDR2 SMNVEV (reference sequence). This sample was shared with a second study, whose subject was T cells of mothers and their children. That study adds: Roughly 2.8 million TCR beta reads per child versus over 9 million per mother.

Sequenced: blood. This receptor was obtained from a boy aged 10-17 years in good health. The J gene is TRBJ1-1, the V gene TRBV27, with 8 bases identical to TRBD1. The CDR3 region is CASRDTGGLGTEAFF. The CDR3 nucleotides are TGTGCCAGCCGGGACACAGGGGGGTTGGGCACTGAAGCTTTCTTT.